A single sample is the source of the 3 T cell receptor beta chains below, sequenced in a study of blood T cell repertoires in COVID-19. TCRdb's copy holds only in-frame clones and misses some; the assay was immunoSEQ multiplex PCR. The table lists approximately 100,000 clones, just over 85% of them singletons. Sequenced material: peripheral blood. The receptors here all came from a human donor in a cohort sampled during active COVID-19.

The J gene is TRBJ1-6, the V gene TRBV27, with TRBD1 matching 7 bases. Germline assignment: CDR1 MNHEY and CDR2 SMNVEV (reference sequence). Trimming took 4 bases from V and 0 from J; bases not matched to a gene: 3. This CDR3 is 16 amino acids long. CDR3 residues: CASSSPGGSYNSPLHF. CDR3 in DNA: TGTGCCAGCAGTTCCCCAGGGGGCTCCTATAATTCACCCCTCCACTTT.

The chain recombines TRBV6-6 with TRBJ2-7; D might be TRBD1 (5 bases). There are 13 residues in the CDR3. The V and J ends lost 5 bases and 4 bases respectively, with 12 bases between them. Germline CDR1 reads MNHNY; CDR2 reads SVGAGI (reference sequence). CDR3 bases: TGTGCCAGCAGTGAGTGGGGCTTTTACGAGCAGTACTTC. It translates to CASSEWGFYEQYF.

This clone was counted a single time. The rearrangement links TRBV18 to TRBJ2-7, with D possibly TRBD1 on 5 matching bases. There are 13 residues in the CDR3. From germline, CDR1 is KGHSH and CDR2 LQKENI. V gave up 4 bases and J gave up 3 bases, with 10 bases separating them. The CDR3 sequence is CASSLRTHYEQYF. CDR3 nucleotides: TGTGCCAGCTCACTAAGGACACACTACGAGCAGTACTTC.